Listed below are T cell receptor beta chains from one sample, sequenced in a study of CD8 T cells in Susac syndrome. TCRdb reanalysed the immunoSEQ multiplex PCR reads using MiXCR and keeps one entry per CDR3 protein. The sample shows about 120,000 distinct CDR3 sequences, 94% of them seen only once. The sample taken for sequencing was CD4+ T cells from PBMCs. The receptors here all came from a human donor in good health. CDR3s include the opening cysteine and the closing phenylalanine or tryptophan. The D gene is left open where the match is weak. Size values are once, few and many counts, or a class for expanded clones, and some rows have none.

clone_size,j_call,v_call,d_call,cdr3_nt,cdr3_aa
NA,TRBJ2-6,TRBV29-1,TRBD1,TGCAGCGTTGAAGGTCAGGGGGATGGGGCCAACGTCCTGACTTTC,CSVEGQGDGANVLTF
NA,TRBJ2-1,TRBV7-3,NA,TGTGCCAGCAGCCGTGACTCCATGAGAAATGAGCAGTTCTTC,CASSRDSMRNEQFF
NA,TRBJ2-1,TRBV9,NA,TGTGCCAGCAGCGTAGTAGCGGACGGGTACAATGAGCAGTTCTTC,CASSVVADGYNEQFF
NA,TRBJ2-7,TRBV7-2,TRBD1,TGTGCCAGCAGCTCCTCCGGGACAGGGGCGGGGGAGCAGTACTTC,CASSSSGTGAGEQYF
NA,TRBJ1-5,TRBV2,NA,TGTGCCAGCGCAGGGCCTGCCTATAGCAATCAGCCCCAGCATTTT,CASAGPAYSNQPQHF
NA,TRBJ2-5,TRBV28,TRBD2,TGTGCCAGCATGGCGGGAGTAGAGACCCAGTACTTC,CASMAGVETQYF
once,TRBJ2-7,TRBV19,NA,TGTGCCAGTAGTCCGCGGACAGAGAGCTACGAGCAGTACTTC,CASSPRTESYEQYF
NA,TRBJ1-2,TRBV11-2,TRBD1,TGTGCCAGCAGCCCAACAGGGGAGGGTTATGGCTACACCTTC,CASSPTGEGYGYTF
NA,TRBJ2-2,TRBV19,TRBD2,TGTGCCAGTAGTGTGGGACTAGCGGGAACCTACACCGGGGAGCTGTTTTTT,CASSVGLAGTYTGELFF
once,TRBJ2-2,TRBV5-1,NA,TGCGCCAGCAGCCCCGACCTCACCTTTGGCGGGGAGCTGTTTTTT,CASSPDLTFGGELFF
NA,TRBJ2-1,TRBV30,NA,TGTGCCGGGTCTTTACAGGGCTATGAGCAGTTCTTC,CAGSLQGYEQFF
NA,TRBJ2-1,TRBV4-3,TRBD2,TGCGCCAGCAGCCAAAGCGGGAGGGCCGATGAGCAGTTCTTC,CASSQSGRADEQFF
NA,TRBJ2-3,TRBV6-5,NA,TGTGCCAGCAGTTACGCTTCCTTTAGCACAGATACGCAGTATTTT,CASSYASFSTDTQYF
NA,TRBJ1-5,TRBV14,NA,TGTGCCAGCAGCCTCAACCAGGATCAGCCCCAGCATTTT,CASSLNQDQPQHF
few,TRBJ2-7,TRBV29-1,NA,TGCAGCGTTGAAGCAGCCTACGAGCAGTACTTC,CSVEAAYEQYF
NA,TRBJ2-1,TRBV7-9,TRBD2,TGTGCCAGCAGCTTAGATGGGACTAGCGGGAACAATGAGCAGTTCTTC,CASSLDGTSGNNEQFF
NA,TRBJ1-3,TRBV13,NA,TGTGCCAGCAGCGAGCTGTCTGCGACGGGAAACACCATATATTTT,CASSELSATGNTIYF
once,TRBJ1-2,TRBV15,NA,TGTGCCACCAGCAGAGACACCTGGAAGGGCTACACCTTC,CATSRDTWKGYTF
NA,TRBJ2-1,TRBV29-1,TRBD2,TGCAGCGTTGATCTAGCGGAAGGGAGGCAGTTCTTC,CSVDLAEGRQFF
NA,TRBJ2-7,TRBV5-1,TRBD2,TGCGCCAGCAGCCCCATTCTTAGCGGGAGATCCTACGAGCAGTACTTC,CASSPILSGRSYEQYF
NA,TRBJ2-7,TRBV7-3,NA,TGTGCCAGCAGCTTACAACAGGGTCGGGGCCACGAGCAGTACTTC,CASSLQQGRGHEQYF
NA,TRBJ2-1,TRBV4-3,NA,TGCGCCAGCAGCCAAGAGGCTAGACCTACAGATGAGCAGTTCTTC,CASSQEARPTDEQFF
NA,TRBJ2-5,TRBV18,NA,TGTGCCAGCTCAGTCCGGGAAGGGGAGACCCAGTACTTC,CASSVREGETQYF
NA,TRBJ2-7,TRBV3-1,NA,TGTGCCAGCAGCCTCCGGGACGTAGGCAATCCACGCGAGCAGTACTTC,CASSLRDVGNPREQYF
NA,TRBJ1-6,TRBV6-6,TRBD1,TGTGCCAGCAGTAAAAATCAGGGGGCAGTTTCACCCCTCCACTTT,CASSKNQGAVSPLHF
NA,TRBJ1-1,TRBV7-9,NA,TGTGCCAGCAGCCTGGGTCTGGACACTGAAGCTTTCTTT,CASSLGLDTEAFF
NA,TRBJ2-2,TRBV15,NA,TGTGCCACCAGCAGAGATCCCAGCACCGGGGAGCTGTTTTTT,CATSRDPSTGELFF
NA,TRBJ1-2,TRBV29-1,TRBD1,TGCAGCGTTGACTTCTCAGAAACAGGGGGAAGTTATGGCTACACCTTC,CSVDFSETGGSYGYTF
NA,TRBJ2-5,TRBV12-3/TRBV12-4,NA,TGTGCCAGCAGTTTGGCCGGCGGGGAGACCCAGTACTTC,CASSLAGGETQYF
once,TRBJ2-3,TRBV7-8,NA,TGTGCCAGCAGCCTTTCTGCTGTAGATACGCAGTATTTT,CASSLSAVDTQYF
NA,TRBJ2-7,TRBV21-1,NA,TGTGCCAGCAGCAAATCTTCTAGCGGAGCTGTTTCAGACTACGAGCAGTACTTC,CASSKSSSGAVSDYEQYF
NA,TRBJ2-7,TRBV5-1,TRBD1,TGCGCCAGCAGCTTTGGACAGGGGGACGAGCAGTACTTC,CASSFGQGDEQYF
NA,TRBJ2-7,TRBV5-1,TRBD1,TGCGCCAGCAGCACCGGGACAGCGAACTCCTACGAGCAGTACTTC,CASSTGTANSYEQYF
NA,TRBJ1-5,TRBV19,NA,TGTGCCAGTAGTGTCGACGGATTGAATCAGCCCCAGCATTTT,CASSVDGLNQPQHF
NA,TRBJ2-7,TRBV12-3/TRBV12-4,NA,TGTGCCAGCAGTTGGCGGGACAGCTCCTACGAGCAGTACTTC,CASSWRDSSYEQYF
NA,TRBJ2-1,TRBV20-1,NA,TGCAGTGCTACACCATCCCTAGACCATGAGCAGTTCTTC,CSATPSLDHEQFF
NA,TRBJ1-2,TRBV18,NA,TGTGCCAGCTCACCGATAACTAGGGGGGTCGGAGGCTACACCTTC,CASSPITRGVGGYTF
NA,TRBJ2-7,TRBV5-1,NA,TGCGCCAGCAGCTTGCGGGGACTCACTGCGGACGAGCAGTACTTC,CASSLRGLTADEQYF
once,TRBJ1-2,TRBV12-3/TRBV12-4,NA,TGTGCCAGCAGTCCCGGGTCGGGCTATGGCTACACCTTC,CASSPGSGYGYTF
NA,TRBJ2-7,TRBV9,NA,TGTGCCAGCAGCGTAGATTCCGGCCTTAACTCCTACGAGCAGTACTTC,CASSVDSGLNSYEQYF
NA,TRBJ2-2,TRBV29-1,NA,TGCAGCGTTGTGGGGCCGTCGAACACCGGGGAGCTGTTTTTT,CSVVGPSNTGELFF
NA,TRBJ2-5,TRBV6-6,NA,TGTGCCAGCGGGACTCCTCAAGAGACCCAGTACTTC,CASGTPQETQYF
NA,TRBJ2-1,TRBV4-2,NA,TGTGCCAGCAGCCCCCAGTCGATGGGCTACAATGAGCAGTTCTTC,CASSPQSMGYNEQFF
NA,TRBJ2-7,TRBV6-1,TRBD1,TGTGCCAGCAGCATGGACAGGGGGCTGAACGAGCAGTACTTC,CASSMDRGLNEQYF
NA,TRBJ2-1,TRBV7-9,TRBD2,TGTGCCAGCAGCCCCTCCGGGACTAGCGCGGGAGCTTTGGATGAGCAGTTCTTC,CASSPSGTSAGALDEQFF
NA,TRBJ2-1,TRBV9,TRBD2,TGTGCCAGCAGCAGACAACTAGCGGCCGGCTACAATGAGCAGTTCTTC,CASSRQLAAGYNEQFF
once,TRBJ1-6,TRBV2,NA,TGTGCCAGCAGTGTGGGGCAGGCTAATTCACCCCTCCACTTT,CASSVGQANSPLHF
NA,TRBJ2-3,TRBV7-2,TRBD1,TGTGCCAGCAGCTTAATCGGGTTCGTAGGGGGCCCAGATACGCAGTATTTT,CASSLIGFVGGPDTQYF
NA,TRBJ2-7,TRBV10-3,NA,TGTGCCATCTCTAACTCCTACGAGCAGTACTTC,CAISNSYEQYF